This entry concerns a single T cell receptor (beta chain). Its antigen is not yet known. It has no much larger one-base neighbor in the sample; base qualities were not kept. This record belongs to a study of response to subunit inactivated influenza vaccine (dated by TCRdb to 2017 to 2018). Regarding the complete study: Deep quantitative T cell receptor repertoire profiling was used in the study to track responses to a trivalent subunit inactivated influenza vaccine.

Libraries were made using RT-PCR. Sequenced on an Illumina HiSeq 2500. TCRdb trimmed public reads at Q25 via fastp, called clones via MiXCR and kept in-frame beta chains. All rows with the same CDR3 protein become a single entry with the most common DNA and genes. The sample yields 500,000 to 650,000 distinct CDR3 sequences; around 8% were counted once. Jointly, the top ten make up over 10% of the sample. Overall study results and their limits: The authors proposed that each seasonal influenza vaccination may bring in only a limited number of new T cells.

The sequencing here drew on PBMCs from blood, taken 23 months after vaccination. The TCR originated in a man aged 50-75 years who received an inactivated influenza vaccine. Donor details come from another sample of the same person, matched by shared clones.

In nucleotide form, the sequence is TGCGCCAGCAGCGTGTTAGGGGGACCTGGGGATACGCAGTATTTT. Its product reads: CASSVLGGPGDTQYF. The rearrangement joined TRBV5-1 to TRBJ2-3; perhaps TRBD1 is the D gene, with 6 bases matching. CDR1 and CDR2 are read off the germline V gene as SGHRS and YFSETQ. Spanning cysteine to phenylalanine, the CDR3 consists of 15 amino acids. Only the CDR3 region is kept as DNA, spanning 45 bases read in frame from base 1. V and J are truncated by 4 bases and 6 bases respectively, leaving an intervening sequence of 18 bases. Supplemented by the reference TRBV5-1 and TRBJ2-3 proteins around the CDR3, the complete variable domain is KAGVTQTPRYLIKTRGQQVTLSCSPISGHRSVSWYQQTPGQGLQFLFEYFSETQRNKGNFPGRFSGRQFSNSRSEMNVSTLELGDSALYLCASSVLGGPGDTQYFGPGTRLTVL.